This T cell receptor (beta chain) derives from a study of T cell repertoires in cytomegalovirus infection. Whole-study context: Matching HLA type, along with CMV infection, was indicated by public TCR beta signatures.

TCRdb fed the reads into MiXCR, producing one record per CDR3 protein. Of roughly 500,000 distinct CDR3 sequences listed, approximately 15% were seen once; the top ten hold about 24%. The CDR3 runs 11 residues. The junction had 4 bases not matched to a gene; V was cut back by 4 bases and J by 11 bases. The germline CDR1 and CDR2 sequences are SGHRS and YFSETQ. This clonotype has just a few counts. This chain uses TRBV5-1 with TRBJ1-1; the match to TRBD1 covers 8 bases. Sequenced sample: CD8+ T cells from PBMCs. The clonotype was recovered from a human donor in good health (CMV status not recorded). Some clones in this sample may be carry-over from other donors' samples. The CDR3 loop is CASSRQGLAFF. CDR3 nucleotide sequence: TGCGCCAGCAGCCGACAGGGGTTGGCTTTCTTT.